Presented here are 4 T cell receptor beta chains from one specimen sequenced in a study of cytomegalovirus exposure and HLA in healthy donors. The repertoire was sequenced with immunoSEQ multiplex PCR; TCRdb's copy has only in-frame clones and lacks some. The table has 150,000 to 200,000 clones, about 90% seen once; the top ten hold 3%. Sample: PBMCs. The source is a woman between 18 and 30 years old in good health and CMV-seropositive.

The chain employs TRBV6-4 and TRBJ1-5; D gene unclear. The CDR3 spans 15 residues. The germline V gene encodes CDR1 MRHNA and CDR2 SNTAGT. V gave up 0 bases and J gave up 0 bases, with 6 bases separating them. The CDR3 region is CASSDSASSNQPQHF. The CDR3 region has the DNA TGTGCCAGCAGTGACTCCGCCAGTAGCAATCAGCCCCAGCATTTT.

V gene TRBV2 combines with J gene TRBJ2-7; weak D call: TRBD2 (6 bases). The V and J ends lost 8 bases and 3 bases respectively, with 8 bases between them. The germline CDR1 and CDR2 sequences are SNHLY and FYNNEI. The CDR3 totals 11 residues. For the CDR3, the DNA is TGTGCCAGCCTGGGGGGCTACGAGCAGTACTTC. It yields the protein CASLGGYEQYF. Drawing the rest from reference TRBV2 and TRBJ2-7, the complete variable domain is EPEVTQTPSHQVTQMGQEVILRCVPISNHLYFYWYRQILGQKVEFLVSFYNNEISEKSEIFDDQFSVERPDGSNFTLKIRSTKLEDSAMYFCASLGGYEQYFGPGTRLTVT.

This CDR3 is CASSLGGSGRENEQFF. Here the CDR3 DNA reads TGTGCCAGCAGCTTAGGTGGGAGCGGGAGGGAAAATGAGCAGTTCTTC. This chain uses TRBV13 with TRBJ2-1; 10 nucleotides line up with TRBD2. CDR3 length equals 16 residues. CDR1 and CDR2 (germline): PRHDT, FYEKMQ (reference sequence). With 0 bases clipped from V and 7 bases from J, the junction kept 6 bases outside the gene matches. Full variable domain (missing parts from reference TRBV13 and TRBJ2-1): AAGVIQSPRHLIKEKRETATLKCYPIPRHDTVYWYQQGPGQDPQFLISFYEKMQSDKGSIPDRFSAQQFSDYHSELNMSSLELGDSALYFCASSLGGSGRENEQFFGPGTRLTVL.

As DNA, the CDR3 is TGCGCCAGCAGGGGGGACAGGGCACGACCACCCACAGATACGCAGTATTTT. Protein sequence: CASRGDRARPPTDTQYF. V and J are TRBV5-1 and TRBJ2-3; 9 positions match TRBD1. Unmatched junction bases numbered 12, after V lost 5 bases and J lost 2 bases. The CDR3 length is 17 residues. Germline V lookup: CDR1 SGHRS, CDR2 YFSETQ. The whole variable domain, filled in from reference TRBV5-1 and TRBJ2-3, reads KAGVTQTPRYLIKTRGQQVTLSCSPISGHRSVSWYQQTPGQGLQFLFEYFSETQRNKGNFPGRFSGRQFSNSRSEMNVSTLELGDSALYLCASRGDRARPPTDTQYFGPGTRLTVL.